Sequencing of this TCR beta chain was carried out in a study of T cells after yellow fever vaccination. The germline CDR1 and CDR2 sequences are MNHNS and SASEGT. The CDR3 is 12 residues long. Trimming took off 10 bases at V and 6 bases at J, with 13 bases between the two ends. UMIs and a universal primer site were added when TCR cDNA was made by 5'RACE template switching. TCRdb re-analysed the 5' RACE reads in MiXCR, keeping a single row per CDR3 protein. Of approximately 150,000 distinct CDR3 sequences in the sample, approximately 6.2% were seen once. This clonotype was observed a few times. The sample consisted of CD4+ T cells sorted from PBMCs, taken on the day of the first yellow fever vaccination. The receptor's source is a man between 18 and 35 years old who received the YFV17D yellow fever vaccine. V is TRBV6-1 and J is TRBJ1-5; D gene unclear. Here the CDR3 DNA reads TGTGCCATACGGTGGGCGGGTCAGCCCCAGCATTTT. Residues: CAIRWAGQPQHF.